This TCR beta chain was identified during a study of cytomegalovirus exposure and HLA in healthy donors. Whole-study results and caveats: Later work associated over 15,000 TCR beta sequences with HLA alleles at 0.05 false discovery rate. Several top significant clusters appeared, in a later analysis, to be linked to common viral pathogens. Earlier analysis looked at TCR beta V segments, and most were productive about 90% or about 30% of the time.

On this clone: Its specificity is not known.

CDR3 length: 17 amino acids. Per germline, CDR1 MDHEN and CDR2 SYDVKM. The V gene end was trimmed by 3 bases and the J gene end by 0 bases; junction bases not matched to a gene: 9. PCR primers comprised 60 Vbeta and 13 Jbeta primers. The assay was immunoSEQ multiplex PCR, and TCRdb's table has in-frame clones only and misses some. This sample's table has 35,000 to 50,000 clones. The J gene is TRBJ2-5, the V gene TRBV28; 8 nucleotides agree with TRBD1. This clonotype originated in a woman aged 25 to 39 in good health and CMV-seropositive. The sample comprised PBMCs. CDR3 region: CASSLLPGGANQETQYF. The CDR3 DNA sequence: TGTGCCAGCAGTTTGCTACCAGGGGGCGCAAACCAAGAGACCCAGTACTTC. Variable domain in full (rest from reference TRBV28 and TRBJ2-5): DVKVTQSSRYLVKRTGEKVFLECVQDMDHENMFWYRQDPGLGLRLIYFSYDVKMKEKGDIPEGYSVSREKKERFSLILESASTNQTSMYLCASSLLPGGANQETQYFGPGTRLLVL.